These T cell receptor beta chains were read from a single sample in a study of neoadjuvant anti-PD-1 for oral cavity cancer. This table comes from immunoSEQ multiplex PCR, and its TCRdb copy is limited to in-frame clones, with some not included. The sample carries 55,000 to 80,000 clones, about 90% recorded once. The sequencing used PBMCs, collected after nivolumab (anti-PD-1) treatment. The source of these receptors is a person aged 35 to 85 with oral cavity squamous cell carcinoma. Each CDR3 is given without its conserved first and last residue. Not every row has a clone size; where given, it reads once, few, many or a size class.

J gene: TRBJ1-1
V gene: TRBV28
clone size: NA
CDR3 protein: ASAERVTAF

J gene: TRBJ1-5
V gene: TRBV2
clone size: NA
CDR3 protein: ASSGGGLYSQPQH

J gene: TRBJ1-2
V gene: TRBV2
clone size: NA
CDR3 protein: ASPGTGAFRGYT

J gene: TRBJ1-5
V gene: TRBV4-2
clone size: NA
CDR3 protein: ASSQDGRGHQPQH

J gene: TRBJ2-3
V gene: TRBV9
clone size: NA
CDR3 protein: ASTLDGQGYTDTQY

J gene: TRBJ1-5
V gene: TRBV6-1
clone size: few
CDR3 protein: ASIGSEIIDPQH

J gene: TRBJ2-7
V gene: TRBV30
clone size: NA
CDR3 protein: AWSPGTISEQY

J gene: TRBJ2-7
V gene: TRBV7-6
clone size: NA
CDR3 protein: ASSLAGQPYEQY

J gene: TRBJ1-2
V gene: TRBV9
clone size: NA
CDR3 protein: ASSVEAGANYGYT

J gene: TRBJ1-5
V gene: TRBV30
clone size: NA
CDR3 protein: AWSVAGDQPQH

J gene: TRBJ2-2
V gene: TRBV6-1
clone size: NA
CDR3 protein: ASSDWQSGELF

J gene: TRBJ1-1
V gene: TRBV7-8
clone size: few
CDR3 protein: ASSLAVGTGGGGTEAF

J gene: TRBJ1-2
V gene: TRBV29-1
clone size: NA
CDR3 protein: SVQETGGYYGYT

J gene: TRBJ2-3
V gene: TRBV18
clone size: NA
CDR3 protein: ASSPPAGGLTDTQY

J gene: TRBJ2-1
V gene: TRBV6-6
clone size: once
CDR3 protein: ASSHSEQF